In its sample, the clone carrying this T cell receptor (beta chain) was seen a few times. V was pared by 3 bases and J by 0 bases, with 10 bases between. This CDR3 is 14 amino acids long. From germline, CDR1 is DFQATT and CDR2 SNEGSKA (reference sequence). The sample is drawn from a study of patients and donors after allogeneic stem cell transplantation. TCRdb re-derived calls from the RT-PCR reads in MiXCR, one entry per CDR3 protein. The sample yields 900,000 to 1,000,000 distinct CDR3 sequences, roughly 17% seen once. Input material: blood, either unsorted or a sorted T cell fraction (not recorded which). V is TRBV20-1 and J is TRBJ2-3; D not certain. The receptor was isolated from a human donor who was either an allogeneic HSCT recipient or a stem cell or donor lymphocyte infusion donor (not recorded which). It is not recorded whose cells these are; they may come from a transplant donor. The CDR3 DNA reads TGCAGTGCTAGGGTGACTGCTAGCACAGATACGCAGTATTTT. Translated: CSARVTASTDTQYF.